These 27 T cell receptor beta chains originate from one sample sequenced in a study of blood T cell repertoires in COVID-19. Generated by immunoSEQ multiplex PCR, the TCRdb table keeps only in-frame clones and is missing some. The sample holds 200,000 or so clones, about 82% seen once. Input material: peripheral blood. The receptors stem from a woman between 25 and 40 years old with acute or convalescent COVID-19.

This chain links TRBV25-1 with TRBJ2-3; 13 nucleotides align to TRBD2. Germline V gene lookup returns CDR1 MGHDK and CDR2 SYGVNS. The CDR3 loop spans 17 amino acids. The J segment lost 1 base and the V segment lost 2 bases, leaving 3 bases of the junction unmatched. CDR3 in amino acids: CASSETTSGRRTDTQYF. CDR3 in DNA: TGTGCCAGCAGTGAAACGACTAGCGGGAGGCGCACAGATACGCAGTATTTT.

V usage is TRBV30 and J usage is TRBJ1-4; 7 bases agree with TRBD1. The V and J ends lost 4 bases and 3 bases, in that order; junction bases with no gene match: 2. The CDR3 has 13 residues. CDR1 and CDR2 (germline): GTSNPN, SVGIG (reference sequence). The CDR3 DNA reads as TGTGCCTGGATGACAGGGTCTAATGAAAAACTGTTTTTT. Amino acids: CAWMTGSNEKLFF.

The CDR3 loop is CASSSTGGTTYEQYF. The CDR3 DNA sequence: TGTGCCAGCAGTTCGACGGGGGGGACTACCTACGAGCAGTACTTC. The chain uses TRBV6-2 or TRBV6-3 and TRBJ2-7; TRBD2 matches at 8 bases. Germline loops: CDR1 MNHEY, CDR2 SVGEGT. The CDR3 totals 15 residues. After removal of 4 bases from V and 2 bases from J, the junction contained 7 bases not matched to a gene.

The chain combines TRBV12-3 or TRBV12-4 with TRBJ1-2; tentatively, D is TRBD1 (6 bases). Trimming stripped 4 bases from V and 10 bases from J, with 16 bases between. The CDR3 length is 13 residues. The CDR3 is CASSSDRLAAYTF. The CDR3 coding sequence is TGTGCCAGCAGTTCAGACAGGCTAGCGGCCTACACCTTC.

The rearrangement joins TRBV6-1 to TRBJ1-6; D may be TRBD1 (6 bases). This CDR3 spans 15 amino acids. Trimming cost V 1 base and J 7 bases, with 11 bases left between them. CDR1 is MNHNS and CDR2 is SASEGT in the germline V gene. This chain's CDR3 is CASSEVRGGNSPLHF. The CDR3 coding sequence is TGTGCCAGCAGTGAAGTCAGGGGCGGCAATTCACCCCTCCACTTT.

The rearrangement links TRBV6-5 to TRBJ1-6, with TRBD1 identical over 8 bases. This CDR3 has 14 amino acids. V dropped 7 bases and J dropped 10; count of bases not matched to a gene: 9. Germline V CDR1 and CDR2: MNHEY, SVGAGI. CDR3 loop: CASISDRVNSPLHF. The CDR3 DNA follows: TGTGCCAGCATCTCGGACAGGGTCAACTCACCCCTCCACTTT.

The V and J genes are TRBV27 and TRBJ2-6, with TRBD1 identical over 9 bases. The CDR3 is made up of 17 amino acids. V was clipped by 6 bases and J by 4 bases; unmatched bases: 10. In germline, CDR1 is MNHEY, CDR2 SMNVEV (reference sequence). In DNA form, the CDR3 reads TGTGCCAGCAGGCCGGGACAGGGAGCCAGCGGGGCCAACGTCCTGACTTTC. Protein product: CASRPGQGASGANVLTF.

This clone was observed a handful of times. The V and J genes are TRBV11-1 and TRBJ2-7; TRBD2 might be the D (5 bases). The V end lost 1 base, the J end lost 4 bases, and 11 bases lay between the germline ends. Germline CDR1 reads SGHAT; CDR2 reads FQDESV (reference sequence). CDR3 length: 14 residues. CDR3: CASSLGGPGYEQYF. DNA for the CDR3: TGTGCCAGCAGCTTAGGAGGGCCGGGATACGAGCAGTACTTC.

The chain is built from TRBV6-5 and TRBJ1-2; no definite D call. The CDR3 has 15 residues. Germline V gene data show CDR1 as MNHEY and CDR2 as SVGAGI. Trimming removed 2 bases at V and 1 base at J, with 11 bases between. The CDR3 here is CASSYMGGLNYGYTF. The DNA for the CDR3 is TGTGCCAGCAGTTACATGGGCGGGCTTAACTATGGCTACACCTTC.

The CDR3, as DNA: TGTGCCAGCAGGACAGGGGGCGAGGATCAGCCCCAGCATTTT. As protein: CASRTGGEDQPQHF. The chain is built from TRBV27 and TRBJ1-5; TRBD1 aligns across 10 bases. Losses at the gene ends were 6 bases for V and 5 bases for J; bases not matched to a gene: 4. Germline CDR1 and CDR2: MNHEY and SMNVEV (reference sequence). The CDR3 is 14 residues long.

V usage is TRBV28 and J usage is TRBJ2-2; tentative D call: TRBD2 (5 bases). V was pared by 3 bases and J by 5 bases, with 13 bases between. The length of the CDR3 is 15 residues. Per the germline V gene, CDR1 is MDHEN and CDR2 is SYDVKM. The DNA for the CDR3 is TGTGCCAGCAGTTTGCGGACTCCGAGTACCGGGGAGCTGTTTTTT. It yields the protein CASSLRTPSTGELFF.

CDR3 in DNA: TGCGCCAGCAGCTTGGCAGTAAATTCACCCCTCCACTTT. This sequence encodes CASSLAVNSPLHF. V is TRBV5-1 and J is TRBJ1-6, with unresolved D. The CDR3 loop spans 13 amino acids. V was cut by 0 bases and J by 7 bases, with 5 bases left in between. Germline V gene data show CDR1 as SGHRS and CDR2 as YFSETQ.

The chain couples TRBV29-1 to TRBJ1-2; TRBD1 is a possible D gene (5 bases). Between the trimmed V and J ends, which lost 3 bases and 3 bases, there was a span of 14 bases. Germline CDR1 and CDR2: SQVTM and ANQGSEA. The CDR3 extends over 14 amino acids. CDR3 nucleotides: TGCAGCGTTGACCGAACCGGGACTGACTATGGCTACACCTTC. Translation gives CSVDRTGTDYGYTF.

The rearrangement uses TRBV28 and TRBJ2-7; D perhaps matches TRBD1 (6 bases). CDR1 MDHEN and CDR2 SYDVKM come from the germline V gene. The CDR3 contains 14 residues. The V gene lost 5 bases and the J gene lost 5 bases, with 16 bases spanning the gap. The CDR3 reads CASSVYRVADEQYF. The CDR3 region has the DNA TGTGCCAGCAGTGTGTACAGGGTGGCTGACGAGCAGTACTTC. Complete variable domain (other parts from reference TRBV28 and TRBJ2-7): DVKVTQSSRYLVKRTGEKVFLECVQDMDHENMFWYRQDPGLGLRLIYFSYDVKMKEKGDIPEGYSVSREKKERFSLILESASTNQTSMYLCASSVYRVADEQYFGPGTRLTVT.

In this sample, this clone turned up once. This chain uses TRBV9 with TRBJ1-4; TRBD1 agrees at 7 bases. Germline-derived CDR1 and CDR2 are SGDLS and YYNGEE. The CDR3 covers 18 residues. Trimming cost V 4 bases and J 6 bases; bases outside gene matches: 18. CDR3: CASSPHRGLRPPDEKLFF. The CDR3 nucleotides are TGTGCCAGCAGCCCGCACAGGGGTTTACGGCCCCCGGATGAAAAACTGTTTTTT.

The chain links TRBV29-1 to TRBJ1-1; D is possibly TRBD1 (6 bases). The germline V gene has CDR1 SQVTM and CDR2 ANQGSEA. This CDR3 contains 10 residues. Deletions cut 5 bases from V and 8 bases from J, with 9 bases between. CDR3 DNA sequence: TGCAGCGTTAAACAGGGAGAAGCTTTCTTT. Its translation is CSVKQGEAFF.

This clone was recorded at least ten times. The same CDR3 can be traced to other DNA sequences in this sample. The V and J genes are TRBV30 and TRBJ1-2; 7 bases align to TRBD1. The CDR3 has 11 amino acids. The V segment lost 4 bases and the J segment 8 bases; nucleotides outside the gene matches: 4. Germline values: CDR1 GTSNPN, CDR2 SVGIG (reference sequence). As DNA, the CDR3 is TGTGCCTGGAAGACAGGGCGAGGCTACACCTTC. Protein: CAWKTGRGYTF.

The chain links TRBV4-3 to TRBJ2-6; TRBD2 aligns across 7 bases. This CDR3 is 17 amino acids long. Trimming removed 4 bases from V and 1 base from J; junction bases left unmatched: 7. The germline V gene has CDR1 LGHNA and CDR2 YSLEER. CDR3 region: CASSREGLGSGANVLTF. CDR3 in DNA: TGCGCCAGCAGCCGGGAGGGGCTGGGATCTGGGGCCAACGTCCTGACTTTC.

In this sample, this clone turned up a few times. This sequence joins TRBV6-5 and TRBJ2-4; weak D call: TRBD1 (5 bases). V lost 8 bases and J 0 bases, leaving 8 bases between the germline ends. The germline V gene has CDR1 MNHEY and CDR2 SVGAGI. CDR3 length: 13 amino acids. The CDR3, as DNA: TGTGCCAGCCAGGGTCTAGCCAAAAACATTCAGTACTTC. Its translation is CASQGLAKNIQYF.

CDR3 DNA: TGTGCCAGCAGCCCGGAAGCGGGAGTGGTATACGAGCAGTACTTC. Its translation: CASSPEAGVVYEQYF. The V call is TRBV9, the J call TRBJ2-7, with 8 bases aligning to TRBD2. Germline CDR1 reads SGDLS; CDR2 reads YYNGEE. Trimming took 4 bases from V and 4 from J; bases not matched to a gene: 10. The CDR3 consists of 15 residues. The full variable domain, completed using reference TRBV9 and TRBJ2-7, is DSGVTQTPKHLITATGQRVTLRCSPRSGDLSVYWYQQSLDQGLQFLIQYYNGEERAKGNILERFSAQQFPDLHSELNLSSLELGDSALYFCASSPEAGVVYEQYFGPGTRLTVT.

The rearrangement links TRBV5-4 to TRBJ1-4; D might be TRBD1 (6 bases). This CDR3 has 17 residues. The ends were cut back, 0 bases at V and 8 bases at J, with 20 bases in the middle. Germline CDR1 is SGHNT and CDR2 is YYREEE (reference sequence). The CDR3: CASSLVGPGHPNEKLFF. The CDR3 nucleotides are TGTGCCAGCAGCTTGGTGGGACCGGGACACCCAAACGAAAAACTGTTTTTT.

V is TRBV6-2 or TRBV6-3 and J is TRBJ1-1; D remains ambiguous. Trimming took off 5 bases at V and 4 bases at J, with 17 bases between the two ends. Germline CDR1 and CDR2: MNHEY and SVGEGT. This CDR3 spans 15 amino acids. The DNA for the CDR3 is TGTGCCAGCAGTAGCCTCGCGGGGATGGGCACTGAAGCTTTCTTT. Translating it yields CASSSLAGMGTEAFF.

This chain uses TRBV4-3 with TRBJ1-6; 9 nucleotides agree with TRBD1. The J segment lost 6 bases and the V segment lost 4 bases, leaving 10 bases of the junction unmatched. Looked up from germline, CDR1 is LGHNA and CDR2 is YSLEER. The CDR3 is made up of 17 amino acids. Here the CDR3 DNA reads TGCGCCAGCAGCCCCCAGCCGGGGACAGGGTCTAATTCACCCCTCCACTTT. Protein product: CASSPQPGTGSNSPLHF.

The genes are TRBV5-8 and TRBJ2-7, with 8 nucleotides matching TRBD1. There are 13 residues in the CDR3. Trimming took 4 bases from V and 2 from J; bases not matched to a gene: 2. Germline CDR1 is SGHTS and CDR2 is YDEGEE. CDR3 sequence reads: CASSRTGPYEQYF. For the CDR3, the DNA is TGTGCCAGCAGCAGGACAGGGCCCTACGAGCAGTACTTC.

The rearrangement links TRBV6-5 to TRBJ2-1; 11 nucleotides agree with TRBD2. CDR1 is MNHEY and CDR2 is SVGAGI in the germline V gene. The CDR3 has 15 residues. The junction had 5 bases not matched to a gene; V was cut back by 0 bases and J by 10 bases. The CDR3 is CASSYSPTSGNEQFF. CDR3 DNA: TGTGCCAGCAGTTACTCTCCGACTAGCGGGAACGAGCAGTTCTTC.

The chain recombines TRBV30 with TRBJ2-7; 7 bases map to TRBD1. This CDR3 region has 15 residues. The V gene end was trimmed by 4 bases and the J gene end by 2 bases; junction bases not matched to a gene: 11. The V gene's germline CDR1 is GTSNPN and CDR2 SVGIG (reference sequence). The CDR3 is CAWTTSGQGAYEQYF. The CDR3 bases are TGTGCCTGGACGACCTCGGGTCAGGGGGCCTACGAGCAGTACTTC.

The chain has TRBV6-2 or TRBV6-3 and TRBJ1-2, with 11 bases identical to TRBD1. The CDR3 runs 15 residues. Germline CDR1 MNHEY, CDR2 SVGEGT. The junction had 13 bases not matched to a gene; V was cut back by 8 bases and J by 8 bases. This chain's CDR3 is CASRPRGQGANGYTF. The CDR3 nucleotides are TGTGCCAGCCGCCCGAGAGGACAGGGGGCTAACGGCTACACCTTC.